This record looks at one T cell receptor (beta chain) sequence and its context. Measured with immunoSEQ multiplex PCR; TCRdb has only the in-frame clones, and not every one. The sample lists approximately 220,000 clones, 80% to 90% occurring once. This entry is derived from a study of blood T cell repertoires in COVID-19. Study-wide context: In each case, the material was cDNA or gDNA derived from T cells, B-cell-depleted T cells, or PBMCs.

Recruitment covered 20 to 25 US areas and drew participants whose ages spanned roughly 18 to 100 years. Germline CDR1 reads SNHLY; CDR2 reads FYNNEI. The CDR3 has 17 amino acids. The V and J ends lost 3 bases and 2 bases, in that order; junction bases with no gene match: 13. The chain employs TRBV2 and TRBJ2-7, with TRBD1 matching 7 bases. The sample comprised PBMCs or T cells enriched from blood (not recorded which). The clonotype comes from a woman between 35 and 50 years old with acute COVID-19. In DNA form, the CDR3 reads TGTGCCAGCAGTGAGAGGGGGCCCTACTTTCCTCCCTACGAGCAGTACTTC. Its translation: CASSERGPYFPPYEQYF.